This T cell receptor beta chain was captured in a study of regulatory T cells in long-lasting Graves disease (TCRdb year 2021). For the study in its entirety: Patients with newly diagnosed Graves' disease had been on antithyroid drugs for under 3 months. A total of around 35 samples underwent TCR sequencing, from about 13 patients with persistent Graves' disease and 20 or so patients with newly diagnosed Graves' disease. The study was conducted in China and was registered as a clinical trial. Peripheral blood TCR sequencing and RNA sequencing compared persistent Graves' disease patients with newly diagnosed Graves' disease patients.

This clonotype was counted between two and nine times. The antigen it binds to is not known. No base-level quality is on record; no much larger clone is a single base apart. Looking up the germline V gene (reference sequence) yields CDR1 GTSNPN and CDR2 SVGIG. Unmatched junction bases come to 8, with V trimmed by 7 bases and J by 3 bases. Inclusive of the bounding cysteine and phenylalanine, the CDR3 is 14 residues long. Only CDR3 DNA remains: 42 bases, in frame from the first base. The library came from multiplex PCR. The listed sequencing device is Illumina HiSeq 4000. CDR3 regions were amplified by Arm-PCR with iRepertoire HTBI primers to construct TCR beta libraries. Gel purification was performed on PCR products prior to sequencing. The original pipeline was this. Across samples, 60 to 70 TRBV and over 11 TRBJ segments were identified and used for gene usage analysis of CDR3 amino acid clonotypes. Filtered high-quality paired reads were merged into contigs using COPE and FqMerger. BLAST was used to align contigs to the IMGT TRBV, TRBD and TRBJ reference genes, and CDR3 was defined following IMGT. Any clonotype with a frequency above 0.1% was classified as a highly expanded clone. Repertoire diversity was measured by Shannon entropy, and V-J evenness by the Gini coefficient. A clonotype was considered public if more than one individual shared it. The public reads were run again by TCRdb, first through fastp at Q25 and then through MiXCR, and only productive beta chains were kept. CDR3 protein duplicates are merged, each entry listing the most common genes and DNA. The V and J calls and clone size are TCRdb's, not the authors'. The sample table holds hundreds of thousands of distinct CDR3 sequences, of which 15% were seen once. The leading ten clones occupy about 7.8% of the sample.

Points the paper makes about the study in general: Only peripheral blood was studied, because thyroid tissue, the primary lesion, was inaccessible. Persistent Graves' disease patients showed lower TCR Shannon entropy and fewer highly expanded clones than newly diagnosed patients, suggesting clonal expansion. The small sample size was acknowledged by the authors as a limitation that may reduce accuracy. Only the TCR beta chain was sequenced and analyzed. Persistent disease showed preferential use of TRBV28, TRBJ1-2 and TRBJ2-5, whereas newly diagnosed disease favored TRBV20-1 and TRBJ2-1. Persistent patients shared more public clonotypes among themselves (fewer than 3,000) than newly diagnosed patients did (over 900).

In light of the paper, this sample's time point label describes: newly diagnosed GD, antithyroid drugs for less than 3 months. For both TCR sequencing and RNA sequencing, RNA was extracted from PBMCs using TRIzol. Graves' disease was diagnosed according to American Thyroid Association guidelines. Recruitment of patients was carried out at an endocrinology department in Xi'an, China. Each patient gave approximately 9.7 milliliters of peripheral blood, collected in an EDTA anticoagulant tube. Ficoll Paque Plus density gradient separation was used to isolate PBMCs, and no further T cell sorting was performed. RNA quality was checked with an Agilent 2100 Bioanalyzer and agarose gel, and concentration with a NanoDrop 2000. This sample also belongs to another study, concerning T cells in Graves' hyperthyroidism and ophthalmopathy. The second study's paper adds: Stable Graves' hyperthyroidism was defined as the absence of progression to ophthalmopathy over 18 months of follow-up. Hyperthyroidism patients were aged 18 to 65 years and newly diagnosed, with disease duration of less than 2 months. Exclusion was applied to patients with uncontrolled infections, other autoimmune diseases, pregnancy or lactation. Diagnoses were based on clinical symptoms, serum thyroxine and TRAb, thyroid ultrasound and orbital computed tomography. The TCR CDR3 was subjected to a first round of RT-PCR using the HTBI primer set and the Qiagen OneStep RT-PCR kit. Blood samples also contained most of the expanded thyroid clonotypes (frequency above 0.001), which suggests that blood repertoires may reflect thyroid immune responses. A 13 V-J signature model separated ophthalmopathy from stable hyperthyroidism, with roughly 88% sensitivity and around 84% specificity in cross-validation and 80%/75% in testing. In validation, the model predicted progression to ophthalmopathy with over 60% sensitivity and roughly 72% specificity, a median of 6.5 months before onset. To identify distinguishing TCR V-J signatures, a discovery cohort of 100 patients was used, comprising 43 with Graves' ophthalmopathy and around 57 with stable Graves' hyperthyroidism. Whether ophthalmopathy could be predicted prospectively was tested in an independent validation cohort made up of about 18 hyperthyroidism patients plus 17 patients who later progressed to ophthalmopathy. The roughly 91 discovery patients were randomly divided into training and test sets at a 7:3 ratio. Thyroid tissue and blood T-cell repertoires from more than 5 Graves' hyperthyroidism patients were also compared in the study. After sampling, hyperthyroidism patients received methimazole starting at 30 mg daily, and ophthalmopathy patients received high-dose intravenous methylprednisolone. Libraries were constructed in a second round of multiplex PCR, after which size selection and purification were carried out. The libraries were sequenced on an Illumina HiSeq2000 using paired-end 100 bp reads. SOAPnuke was used to process the raw data, throwing out any read that contained adapters or uncalled bases, had a mean Phred below 15, or lacked an exact constant-primer or identifier match. High-quality paired reads were merged with COPE v1.2.5, and unique nucleotide sequences were defined as clonotypes. Clonotypes were aligned to IMGT TRBV, TRBD and TRBJ reference segments using MiTCR v1.1. The analysis included only V-J combinations with a frequency above 0.0001, which together covered roughly 99% of the repertoires. A TCS score was defined as the ratio of F50 (clonal expansion) to E x V (chaos), with BLOSUM62-based TCRdist applied between CDR3 peptides within each V-J. Welch's t-statistics and random forest reduced roughly 500 V-J features to some 14, which were used in a naive Bayes classifier (R e1071). Sample size was not statistically predetermined, and investigators were not blinded to group allocation. The paper describes TCR Vbeta CDR3 sequencing of 135 peripheral blood samples, made up of some 42 ophthalmopathy patients, approximately 76 hyperthyroidism patients and 17 progressor patients.

Recombination connected TRBV30 to TRBJ2-5, with TRBD2 matching 10 junction bases. The sample in question was peripheral blood mononuclear cells (PBMCs), obtained at new diagnosis, from a patient treated with antithyroid drugs. The source is a woman between 40 and 55 years old with Graves disease. Donor details come from another sample of the same person, matched by shared clones. The DNA sequence is TGTGCCTCCCCCGGGACTAGCGATAAAGAGACCCAGTACTTC. It translates as CASPGTSDKETQYF.